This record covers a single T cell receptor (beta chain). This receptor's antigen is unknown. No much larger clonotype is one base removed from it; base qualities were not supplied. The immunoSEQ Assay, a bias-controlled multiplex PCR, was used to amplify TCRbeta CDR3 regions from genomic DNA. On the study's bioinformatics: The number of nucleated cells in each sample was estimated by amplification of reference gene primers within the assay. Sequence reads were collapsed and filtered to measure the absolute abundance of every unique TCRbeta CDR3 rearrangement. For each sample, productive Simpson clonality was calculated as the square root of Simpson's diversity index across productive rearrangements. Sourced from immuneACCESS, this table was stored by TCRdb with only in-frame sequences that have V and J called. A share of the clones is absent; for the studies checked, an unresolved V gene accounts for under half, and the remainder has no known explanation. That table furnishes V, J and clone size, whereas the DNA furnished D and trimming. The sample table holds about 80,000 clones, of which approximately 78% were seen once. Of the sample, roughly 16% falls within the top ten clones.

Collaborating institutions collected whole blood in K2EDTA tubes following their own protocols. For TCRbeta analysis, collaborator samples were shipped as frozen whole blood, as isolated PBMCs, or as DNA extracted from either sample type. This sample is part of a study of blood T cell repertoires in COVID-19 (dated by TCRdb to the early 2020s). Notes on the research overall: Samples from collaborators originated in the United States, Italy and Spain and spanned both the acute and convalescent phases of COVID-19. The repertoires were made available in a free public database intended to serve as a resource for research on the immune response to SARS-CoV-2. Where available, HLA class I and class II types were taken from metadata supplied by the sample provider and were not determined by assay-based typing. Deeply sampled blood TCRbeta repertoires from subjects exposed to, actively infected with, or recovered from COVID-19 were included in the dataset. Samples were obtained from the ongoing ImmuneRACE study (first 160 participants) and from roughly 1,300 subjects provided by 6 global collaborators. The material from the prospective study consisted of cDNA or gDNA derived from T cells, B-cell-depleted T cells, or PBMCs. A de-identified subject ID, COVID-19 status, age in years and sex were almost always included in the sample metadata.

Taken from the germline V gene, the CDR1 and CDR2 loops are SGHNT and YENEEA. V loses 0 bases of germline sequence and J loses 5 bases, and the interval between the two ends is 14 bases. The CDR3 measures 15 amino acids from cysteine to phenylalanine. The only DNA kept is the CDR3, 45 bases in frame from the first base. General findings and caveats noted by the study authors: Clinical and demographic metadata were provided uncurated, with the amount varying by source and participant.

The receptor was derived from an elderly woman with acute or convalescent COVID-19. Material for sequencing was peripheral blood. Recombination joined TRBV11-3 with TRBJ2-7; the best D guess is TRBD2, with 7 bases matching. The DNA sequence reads TGTGCCAGCAGCTTAGATGGGACGGGGGGCAACGAGCAGTACTTC. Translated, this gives CASSLDGTGGNEQYF.